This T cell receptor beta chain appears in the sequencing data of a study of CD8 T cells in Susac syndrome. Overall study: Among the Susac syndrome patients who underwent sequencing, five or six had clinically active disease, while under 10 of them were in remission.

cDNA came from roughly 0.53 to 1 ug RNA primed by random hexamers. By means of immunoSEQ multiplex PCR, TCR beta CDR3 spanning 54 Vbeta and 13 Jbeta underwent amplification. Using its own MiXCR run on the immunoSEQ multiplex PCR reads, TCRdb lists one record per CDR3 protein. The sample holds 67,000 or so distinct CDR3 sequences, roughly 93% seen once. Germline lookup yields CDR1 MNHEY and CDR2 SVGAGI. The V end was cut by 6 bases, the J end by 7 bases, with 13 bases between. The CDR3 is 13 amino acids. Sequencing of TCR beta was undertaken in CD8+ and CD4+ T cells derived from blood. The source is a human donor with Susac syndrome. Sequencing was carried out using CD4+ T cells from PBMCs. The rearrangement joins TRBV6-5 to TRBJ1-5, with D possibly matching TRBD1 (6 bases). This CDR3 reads CASRGQGKQPQHF. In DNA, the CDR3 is TGTGCCAGCAGGGGTCAGGGGAAACAGCCCCAGCATTTT.